The 12 T cell receptor beta chains listed next were all sequenced from one sample in a study of blood T cell repertoires in COVID-19. Measured with immunoSEQ multiplex PCR; TCRdb has only the in-frame clones, and not every one. Of a few hundred thousand clones listed, approximately 86% are singletons. Sequenced input: PBMCs or T cells enriched from blood (not recorded which). These TCRs come from a woman between 18 and 29 years old who had recovered from COVID-19.

This sequence joins TRBV5-1 and TRBJ1-1; no reliable D call. V lost 4 bases and J 5 bases, leaving 12 bases between the germline ends. CDR1 is SGHRS, CDR2 YFSETQ, per germline. The CDR3 length is 13 residues. CDR3 sequence reads: CASSIRLPTEAFF. The CDR3 nucleotides read TGCGCCAGCAGCATTAGACTCCCTACTGAAGCTTTCTTT.

In its sample, this clone was seen a few times. The rearrangement links TRBV7-8 to TRBJ1-6; D call uncertain. Germline loops: CDR1 SGHVS, CDR2 FQNEAQ. V lost 2 bases and J 9 bases, leaving 8 bases between the germline ends. The CDR3 is made up of 13 amino acids. CDR3 loop: CASSLLVGSPLHF. The CDR3, as DNA: TGTGCCAGCAGCTTACTAGTGGGTTCACCCCTCCACTTT.

The chain links TRBV19 to TRBJ1-1; D remains unclear. The CDR3 has 14 amino acids. With 3 bases removed from V and 0 bases from J, the gap between germline ends came to 8 bases. Germline V lookup: CDR1 LNHDA, CDR2 SQIVND (reference sequence). Written as DNA, the CDR3 is TGTGCCAGTAGTATCCGCAGCGTGAACACTGAAGCTTTCTTT. Translated: CASSIRSVNTEAFF.

This rearrangement joins TRBV5-8 to TRBJ2-1; D gene uncertain. Germline assignment: CDR1 SGHTS and CDR2 YDEGEE. V lost 5 bases, J lost 7 bases, and 10 bases lay in between. The CDR3 is made up of 12 amino acids. Here the CDR3 reads CASSSIHNEQFF. The DNA for the CDR3 is TGTGCCAGCAGTTCAATTCATAATGAGCAGTTCTTC. The full variable domain, its missing parts supplied by reference TRBV5-8 and TRBJ2-1, is EAGVTQSPTHLIKTRGQQATLRCSPISGHTSVYWYQQALGLGLQFLLWYDEGEERNRGNFPPRFSGRQFPNYSSELNVNALELEDSALYLCASSSIHNEQFFGPGTRLTVL.

This clone was counted only a few times. The J gene is TRBJ2-3, the V gene TRBV6-5; 10 nucleotides align to TRBD1. This CDR3 has 15 amino acids. Germline values: CDR1 MNHEY, CDR2 SVGAGI. V gave up 5 bases and J gave up 7 bases; unmatched junction bases: 9. The CDR3 sequence is CASSRDRGGGNTQYF. The CDR3 coding sequence is TGTGCCAGCAGTCGGGACAGGGGAGGTGGCAATACGCAGTATTTT.

The gene calls are TRBV18 and TRBJ2-5; a possible D gene is TRBD2 (7 bases). The ends were cut back, 3 bases at V and 4 bases at J, with 15 bases in the middle. CDR3 length: 15 residues. CDR1 and CDR2 from the germline V gene are KGHSH and LQKENI. In DNA form, the CDR3 reads TGTGCCAGCTCACCGCGGGGGCCCAATGGAGAGACCCAGTACTTC. Translation: CASSPRGPNGETQYF.

V and J are TRBV28 and TRBJ1-5; the D is unclear. V was clipped by 3 bases and J by 4 bases, with 10 bases between them. This CDR3 is 14 amino acids long. Germline CDR1 reads MDHEN; CDR2 reads SYDVKM. This chain's CDR3 is CASSLVARNQPQHF. CDR3 DNA: TGTGCCAGCAGTTTGGTGGCCAGAAATCAGCCCCAGCATTTT.

The chain employs TRBV13 and TRBJ1-2, with a weak D call TRBD1 (5 bases). The CDR3 is 15 amino acids. Germline V gene sequence: CDR1 PRHDT, CDR2 FYEKMQ (reference sequence). V lost 3 bases to trimming and J lost 0 bases, with 11 bases between them. For the CDR3, the DNA is TGTGCCAGCAGCTTCTGGTCGGGGGCTAACTATGGCTACACCTTC. Its translation is CASSFWSGANYGYTF. Full variable domain (outside the CDR3, taken from reference TRBV13 and TRBJ1-2): AAGVIQSPRHLIKEKRETATLKCYPIPRHDTVYWYQQGPGQDPQFLISFYEKMQSDKGSIPDRFSAQQFSDYHSELNMSSLELGDSALYFCASSFWSGANYGYTFGSGTRLTVV.

The chain is built from TRBV10-1 and TRBJ1-4; 7 positions match TRBD1. Germline V gene sequence: CDR1 WNHNN, CDR2 SYGVQD (reference sequence). CDR3 length: 16 amino acids. Trimming removed 5 bases from V and 0 bases from J; junction bases left unmatched: 6. Here the CDR3 reads CASSRTGLATNEKLFF. CDR3 coding DNA: TGCGCCAGCAGTAGGACAGGACTTGCAACTAATGAAAAACTGTTTTTT.

This clone was seen a handful of times. The rearrangement joins TRBV7-8 to TRBJ1-1; no reliable D call. The CDR3 length is 13 residues. Trimming took 3 bases from V and 1 from J, leaving 6 bases between them. CDR1 and CDR2 (germline): SGHVS, FQNEAQ. This chain's CDR3 is CASSFAENTEAFF. As DNA, the CDR3 is TGTGCCAGCAGCTTCGCAGAGAACACTGAAGCTTTCTTT.

This clone was observed a single time. This chain links TRBV28 with TRBJ2-4; a weak D match, TRBD1 (6 bases). Germline V gene data show CDR1 as MDHEN and CDR2 as SYDVKM. V lost 4 bases and J lost 0, with 22 bases in between. The CDR3 is 19 residues long. CDR3: CASSYGGWRGPLAKNIQYF. CDR3 coding DNA: TGTGCCAGCAGTTATGGGGGCTGGAGAGGCCCTCTAGCCAAAAACATTCAGTACTTC.

In its sample, this clone was seen many times. The V call is TRBV7-2, the J call TRBJ1-1; D remains unclear. The CDR3 is 13 residues long. The germline V gene has CDR1 SGHTA and CDR2 FQGNSA. Trimming removed 6 bases from V and 4 bases from J, with 12 bases in between. The CDR3 loop reads CASRRMQATEAFF. CDR3 DNA: TGTGCCAGCAGACGCATGCAAGCCACTGAAGCTTTCTTT. The full variable domain, its missing parts supplied by reference TRBV7-2 and TRBJ1-1, is GAGVSQSPSNKVTEKGKDVELRCDPISGHTALYWYRQSLGQGLEFLIYFQGNSAPDKSGLPSDRFSAERTGGSVSTLTIQRTQQEDSAVYLCASRRMQATEAFFGQGTRLTVV.